Many counts were recorded for the clone carrying this TCR beta chain. Its antigen is undetermined. V was pared by 2 bases and J by 0 bases, with 3 bases of the junction left unmatched. Germline V lookup: CDR1 GTSNPN, CDR2 SVGIG (reference sequence). This CDR3 has 17 residues. The record originates from a study of beta chain features in type 1 diabetes. Notes on the study in general: Whether HLA type affects TCRB rearrangement stayed undetermined in the present work. Within each of all four CD4+ subsets, Type 1 diabetes patients had TCRB CDR3s that were moderately but significantly shorter.

Reverse transcribing all isolated RNA meant expressed TCRB transcripts were sequenced. The assay was immunoSEQ multiplex PCR, and TCRdb's table has in-frame clones only and misses some. The repertoire holds approximately 470,000 clones, with over 25% as singletons. The TCR sequence derives from a man aged 18 to 30 in good health. Sequenced: naive CD4+ T cells from blood. The J gene is TRBJ2-6, the V gene TRBV30, with 11 bases identical to TRBD2. The CDR3 is CAWSRLAGISGANVLTF. CDR3 in DNA: TGTGCCTGGAGTAGACTAGCGGGGATCTCTGGGGCCAACGTCCTGACTTTC.